The 22 T cell receptor beta chains listed next were all sequenced from one sample in a study of Ad26.COV2.S vaccination and SARS-CoV-2 variants (dated by TCRdb to about 2021). Library method: the immunoSEQ multiplex PCR assay. Drawn from immuneACCESS, this table holds only the in-frame rearrangements with V and J called that TCRdb kept. Clones are partly lost; checked studies trace under half to an unresolved V gene and leave the rest unexplained. Present in this sample are over 400,000 clones, roughly 87% of which were seen just once. In total, the top ten clones hold just over 2.5% of the sample. The sample's treatment or condition, from its label and the paper: roughly 19 received Ad26.COV2.S at low or high dose, single or two shots; 5 received placebo; per-sample allocation not given. For vaccine and placebo recipients, repertoires were sequenced using samples collected on day 63 after the first injection.

The sequences come from peripheral blood, collected in a trial of Ad26.COV2.S vaccine versus placebo. The receptors were gathered from a person aged 18-60 years who received the Ad26.COV2.S COVID-19 vaccine or a placebo.

The chain combines TRBV11-3 with TRBJ2-7, with 12 positions matching TRBD1. The CDR3 loop spans 14 amino acids. Germline loops: CDR1 SGHNT, CDR2 YENEEA. Unmatched junction bases numbered 8, after V lost 5 bases and J lost 9 bases. CDR3 amino acids: CASSRGGQGALQYV. CDR3 nucleotide sequence: TGTGCCAGCAGCCGGGGGGGACAGGGGGCATTGCAGTACGTC.

This clone was recorded once. The rearrangement uses TRBV14 and TRBJ1-6, with D unresolved. The germline V gene encodes CDR1 SGHDN and CDR2 FVKESK. The length of the CDR3 is 15 residues. V was clipped by 1 base and J by 9 bases, with 13 bases between them. This CDR3 reads CASSQVAGYGSPLHF. The CDR3 DNA reads as TGTGCCAGCAGCCAAGTAGCAGGTTACGGTTCACCCCTCCACTTT.

The gene calls are TRBV28 and TRBJ2-7, with D perhaps matching TRBD1 (5 bases). The CDR3 is 14 residues long. Germline-derived CDR1 and CDR2 are MDHEN and SYDVKM. Trimming left V 7 bases short and J 4 bases short, with 17 bases between. CDR3 sequence reads: CASNTPTEDYEQYF. In DNA, the CDR3 is TGTGCCAGCAACACCCCGACAGAAGATTACGAGCAGTACTTC.

The V call is TRBV28, the J call TRBJ2-1; D gene uncertain. The germline gives CDR1 MDHEN, CDR2 SYDVKM. This CDR3 is 13 amino acids long. Trimming took off 3 bases at V and 3 bases at J, with 6 bases between the two ends. CDR3 region: CASSFLNYNEQFF. CDR3 bases: TGTGCCAGCAGTTTCCTAAACTACAATGAGCAGTTCTTC.

Concerning this clone: The sample has other DNA sequences that encode this CDR3 too. This chain links TRBV24-1 with TRBJ2-1, with 9 bases lining up with TRBD1. This CDR3 is 16 amino acids long. CDR1 is KGHDR, CDR2 SFDVKD, per germline. V was clipped by 3 bases and J by 4 bases; unmatched bases: 6. For the CDR3, the DNA is TGTGCCACCAGTGATCCCAGACAGGGGGGTTACAATGAGCAGTTCTTC. The encoded protein is CATSDPRQGGYNEQFF.

This clone turned up a few times. This rearrangement joins TRBV28 to TRBJ1-1; possibly TRBD1 for D (6 bases). Germline V lookup: CDR1 MDHEN, CDR2 SYDVKM. The CDR3 totals 11 residues. V lost 6 bases, J lost 8 bases, and 10 bases lay in between. This chain's CDR3 is CASSYGQEAFF. The CDR3 DNA follows: TGTGCCAGCAGCTATGGACAGGAAGCTTTCTTT.

The genes are TRBV19 and TRBJ1-1, with D uncertain. The CDR3 has 15 amino acids. V was trimmed by 5 bases and J by 10 bases, leaving 23 bases between them. The V gene's germline CDR1 is LNHDA and CDR2 SQIVND (reference sequence). The CDR3 loop is CASSSSRAWISRAFF. The CDR3 coding sequence is TGTGCCAGTAGTTCCTCACGTGCTTGGATCTCGCGAGCTTTCTTT.

As for this clone: This CDR3 is also generated by other DNA sequences in the sample. The chain joins TRBV7-9 to TRBJ1-1; TRBD1 is a possible D gene (5 bases). The ends were cut back, 1 base at V and 1 base at J, with 7 bases in the middle. CDR3 size: 14 residues. Per germline, CDR1 SEHNR and CDR2 FQNEAQ (reference sequence). The CDR3 bases are TGTGCCAGCAGCTTAGTAGGGACGAACACTGAAGCTTTCTTT. This codes for CASSLVGTNTEAFF.

V usage is TRBV4-3 and J usage is TRBJ1-3, with D unresolved. The CDR3 sequence is 14 residues long. Germline-derived CDR1 and CDR2 are LGHNA and YSLEER. The V end lost 3 bases, the J end lost 1 base, and 7 bases lay between the germline ends. CDR3: CASSQTISGNTIYF. CDR3 coding DNA: TGCGCCAGCAGCCAGACTATTTCTGGAAACACCATATATTTT.

The V and J genes are TRBV3-1 (or the pseudogene TRBV3-2) and TRBJ2-5; either TRBD1 or TRBD2 may supply D (5 bases each). This CDR3 contains 14 residues. CDR1 is LGHDT, CDR2 YNNKEL, per germline (reference sequence). V was trimmed by 11 bases and J by 1 base, leaving 17 bases between them. The CDR3 bases are TGTGCCTCGAATCCGGGGCCTCCCCAAGAGACCCAGTACTTC. Residues: CASNPGPPQETQYF.

This clone was seen a few times. The gene calls are TRBV7-9 and TRBJ2-7, with D possibly being TRBD1 or TRBD2 (5 bases each). This CDR3 region has 14 residues. V lost 1 base and J lost 5, with 12 bases in between. CDR1 SEHNR and CDR2 FQNEAQ come from the germline V gene (reference sequence). In DNA, the CDR3 is TGTGCCAGCAGCTTAGGGGTAGGGGACGACGAGCAGTACTTC. This translates into CASSLGVGDDEQYF.

The chain couples TRBV6-2 or TRBV6-3 to TRBJ2-3, with 8 nucleotides matching TRBD2. V lost 2 bases, J lost 3 bases, and 4 bases stayed unmatched. The CDR3 contains 15 residues. Germline V gene lookup returns CDR1 MNHEY and CDR2 SVGEGT. The DNA for the CDR3 is TGTGCCAGCAGTTACGGGGCGGGGGGTACAGATACGCAGTATTTT. Translation gives CASSYGAGGTDTQYF.

The genes are TRBV5-1 and TRBJ1-4; maybe TRBD1 (6 bases). Trimming took 3 bases from V and 4 from J, leaving 13 bases between them. CDR3 length: 15 residues. Looked up from germline, CDR1 is SGHRS and CDR2 is YFSETQ. The CDR3 sequence is CASSSLGQINEKLFF. Written as DNA, the CDR3 is TGCGCCAGCAGCTCCCTCGGACAGATTAATGAAAAACTGTTTTTT.

The genes are TRBV3-1 (or the pseudogene TRBV3-2) and TRBJ1-3, with a possible D match to TRBD1 (5 bases). CDR1 and CDR2 from the germline V gene are LGHDT and YNNKEL (reference sequence). This CDR3 comprises 16 residues. Trimming pared 2 bases from V and 5 bases from J, leaving 16 bases between. CDR3 DNA: TGTGCCAGCAGCCAATCCGGCAGGGTGGTTAGAAACACCATATATTTT. Residues: CASSQSGRVVRNTIYF.

J is TRBJ1-1 and V is TRBV28; a weak D match, TRBD1 (6 bases). The CDR3 has 14 residues. Germline-derived CDR1 and CDR2 are MDHEN and SYDVKM. The V and J ends lost 6 bases and 1 base respectively, with 12 bases between them. The CDR3 here is CASSQLQGNTEAFF. CDR3 coding DNA: TGTGCCAGCAGCCAATTACAGGGGAACACTGAAGCTTTCTTT. Full variable domain (remainder filled in from reference TRBV28 and TRBJ1-1): DVKVTQSSRYLVKRTGEKVFLECVQDMDHENMFWYRQDPGLGLRLIYFSYDVKMKEKGDIPEGYSVSREKKERFSLILESASTNQTSMYLCASSQLQGNTEAFFGQGTRLTVV.

The CDR3 reads CAWSVSRGGPRSGDTQYF. The CDR3 nucleotides read TGTGCCTGGAGTGTCTCCCGGGGGGGGCCCCGCTCTGGAGATACGCAGTATTTT. The V gene is TRBV30, the J gene TRBJ2-3, with 8 bases fitting TRBD2. Germline CDR1 reads GTSNPN; CDR2 reads SVGIG (reference sequence). V lost 0 bases and J lost 5; bases outside the gene matches: 16. The CDR3 covers 18 residues. The complete variable domain, with remaining parts taken from reference TRBV30 and TRBJ2-3, reads SQTIHQWPATLVQPVGSPLSLECTVEGTSNPNLYWYRQAAGRGLQLLFYSVGIGQISSEVPQNLSASRPQDRQFILSSKKLLLSDSGFYLCAWSVSRGGPRSGDTQYFGPGTRLTVL.

There are a few counts of this clone. DNA of the CDR3: TGTGCCAGCAGTTTGACAGCGAATTCACCCCTCCACTTT. Translated, it gives CASSLTANSPLHF. The chain employs TRBV6-2 or TRBV6-3 and TRBJ1-6; possibly TRBD1 for D (5 bases). The CDR3 contains 13 residues. Between the trimmed V and J ends, which lost 4 bases and 7 bases, there was a span of 8 bases. CDR1 MNHEY and CDR2 SVGEGT come from the germline V gene.

This sequence joins TRBV5-1 and TRBJ2-3; 8 nucleotides line up with TRBD2. With 2 bases clipped from V and 4 bases from J, the junction kept 3 bases outside the gene matches. The CDR3 has 14 amino acids. CDR1 is SGHRS and CDR2 is YFSETQ in the germline V gene. CDR3 in amino acids: CASSFGLAADTQYF. For the CDR3, the DNA is TGCGCCAGCAGCTTCGGACTAGCAGCAGATACGCAGTATTTT. Together with reference TRBV5-1 and TRBJ2-3, the CDR3 gives the full variable domain: KAGVTQTPRYLIKTRGQQVTLSCSPISGHRSVSWYQQTPGQGLQFLFEYFSETQRNKGNFPGRFSGRQFSNSRSEMNVSTLELGDSALYLCASSFGLAADTQYFGPGTRLTVL.

The chain couples TRBV29-1 to TRBJ1-2; D is undetermined. CDR3 length: 12 amino acids. Germline CDR1 SQVTM, CDR2 ANQGSEA. Trimming took off 4 bases at V and 7 bases at J, with 13 bases between the two ends. CDR3 DNA: TGCAGCGTTGTCCTAGGGTTTGGTGGCTACACCTTC. It yields the protein CSVVLGFGGYTF.

This chain uses TRBV7-2 with TRBJ1-6; D is undetermined. Between the trimmed V and J ends, which lost 1 base and 5 bases, there was a span of 18 bases. In germline, CDR1 is SGHTA, CDR2 FQGNSA. This CDR3 comprises 18 residues. CDR3 DNA: TGTGCCAGCAGCTTAGGCCAGCGTTTTTATTCCCATAATTCACCCCTCCACTTT. Residues: CASSLGQRFYSHNSPLHF.

The chain is built from TRBV6-5 and TRBJ2-7, with D perhaps TRBD1 (5 bases). The germline gives CDR1 MNHEY, CDR2 SVGAGI. Trimming removed 7 bases at V and 3 bases at J, with 10 bases between. The CDR3 length is 12 residues. This chain's CDR3 is CASMGQSYEQYV. DNA of the CDR3: TGTGCCAGCATGGGGCAGAGCTACGAGCAGTACGTC.

The gene calls are TRBV7-2 and TRBJ1-1; 7 nucleotides match TRBD1. CDR1 and CDR2 (germline): SGHTA, FQGNSA. V lost 2 bases and J lost 5; bases outside the gene matches: 2. The CDR3 runs 13 residues. The CDR3 nucleotides read TGTGCCAGCAGCTTAACAGGGGATACTGAAGCTTTCTTT. This gives the protein CASSLTGDTEAFF.